A single sample gave rise to the 7 T cell receptor beta chains below, sequenced in a study of identical twins' blood T cells. MiXCR, applied by TCRdb to the 5' RACE reads, yields one record per CDR3 protein. The sample shows about 370,000 distinct CDR3 sequences, approximately 30% of them seen only once. The sequencing input was PBMCs. The receptors were sampled from a woman aged 18 to 49 in good health.

The chain couples TRBV20-1 to TRBJ1-1, with 7 nucleotides matching TRBD1. V dropped 6 bases and J dropped 0; count of bases not matched to a gene: 7. Germline V CDR1 and CDR2: DFQATT, SNEGSKA (reference sequence). The CDR3 runs to 14 residues. The CDR3 coding sequence is TGCAGTGCCCCGAAGACAGGGATGAACACTGAAGCTTTCTTT. Protein: CSAPKTGMNTEAFF.

The V call is TRBV29-1, the J call TRBJ1-5, with D possibly being TRBD1 (5 bases). In germline, CDR1 is SQVTM, CDR2 ANQGSEA. The germline V and J ends were trimmed by 5 bases and 6 bases, with 11 bases remaining between them. This CDR3 contains 12 residues. This CDR3 is CSVWDGGQPQHF. As DNA, the CDR3 is TGCAGCGTTTGGGACGGTGGTCAGCCCCAGCATTTT.

The chain has TRBV19 and TRBJ1-5, with TRBD1 matching over 8 bases. The CDR3 extends over 12 amino acids. Germline-derived CDR1 and CDR2 are LNHDA and SQIVND (reference sequence). The junction had 6 bases not matched to a gene; V was cut back by 5 bases and J by 12 bases. CDR3 sequence reads: CASSSWTGSQHF. The CDR3 DNA sequence: TGTGCCAGTAGTTCGTGGACAGGGAGCCAGCATTTT. The entire variable domain, with the rest obtained from reference TRBV19 and TRBJ1-5, is as follows: DGGITQSPKYLFRKEGQNVTLSCEQNLNHDAMYWYRQDPGQGLRLIYYSQIVNDFQKGDIAEGYSVSREKKESFPLTVTSAQKNPTAFYLCASSSWTGSQHFGDGTRLSIL.

Note on this clonotype: Since a much larger clone is just one base distant, this may be a read error. This rearrangement joins TRBV10-3 to TRBJ2-1; the D is unclear. The V gene's germline CDR1 is ENHRY and CDR2 SYGVKD. V was shortened by 4 bases and J by 12 bases, with 10 bases between the two germline ends. The CDR3 covers 11 residues. CDR3 nucleotides: TGTGCCATCAGTGGAACCACGTGGCAGTTCTTC. Protein product: CAISGTTWQFF.

The genes are TRBV4-1 and TRBJ1-2; D is ambiguous. The CDR3 sequence is 15 residues long. Trimming stripped 2 bases from V and 7 bases from J, with 17 bases between. Germline V CDR1 and CDR2: MGHRA, YSYEKL. The CDR3 coding sequence is TGCGCCAGCAGCCAAACTACTGGGGTTTCGTTTGGCTACACCTTC. Translating gives CASSQTTGVSFGYTF.

This sequence joins TRBV2 and TRBJ2-3, with D unclear. The CDR3 is made up of 14 amino acids. Trimming pared 2 bases from V and 2 bases from J, leaving 8 bases between. Germline CDR1 and CDR2: SNHLY and FYNNEI. CDR3 DNA: TGTGCCAGCAGTGAACAGGCGTCCACAGATACGCAGTATTTT. It codes for CASSEQASTDTQYF.

The rearrangement uses TRBV20-1 and TRBJ1-6; the D gene is possibly TRBD1 (5 bases). CDR1 is DFQATT and CDR2 is SNEGSKA in the germline V gene (reference sequence). Between the trimmed V and J ends, which lost 3 bases and 6 bases, there was a span of 12 bases. The length of the CDR3 is 14 residues. The DNA for the CDR3 is TGCAGTGCTAGGTTACCGGGGCCTAATTCACCCCTCCACTTT. Its translation: CSARLPGPNSPLHF.